The 6 T cell receptor beta chains in this list originate from one sample, sequenced in a study of T cell responses to AZD1222 COVID-19 vaccine. Some clones are missing from TCRdb's copy, which holds only in-frame ones; the method was immunoSEQ multiplex PCR. This table has some 200,000 clones, 85% to 95% appearing once. Specimen: peripheral blood, collected on day 0 of MenACWY control vaccination. The receptors stem from an adult in good health.

The rearrangement links TRBV6-2 or TRBV6-3 to TRBJ1-4, with TRBD1 identical over 9 bases. The CDR3 runs 15 residues. Losses at the gene ends were 2 bases for V and 2 bases for J; bases not matched to a gene: 0. Germline assignment: CDR1 MNHEY and CDR2 SVGEGT. CDR3: CASSYDRGTNEKLFF. CDR3 DNA sequence: TGTGCCAGCAGTTACGACAGGGGGACTAATGAAAAACTGTTTTTT.

This rearrangement joins TRBV6-6 to TRBJ1-2; 9 bases fit TRBD1. The V gene end was trimmed by 8 bases and the J gene end by 7 bases; junction bases not matched to a gene: 11. CDR3 size: 14 residues. Germline V gives CDR1 MNHNY, CDR2 SVGAGI (reference sequence). The CDR3 coding sequence is TGTGCCAGCCTTTATCACAGGGGGCGAGGTGGCTACACCTTC. Translating gives CASLYHRGRGGYTF.

The V call is TRBV28, the J call TRBJ1-2; weak D call: TRBD1 (6 bases). Germline CDR1 is MDHEN and CDR2 is SYDVKM. Trimming pared 8 bases from V and 2 bases from J, leaving 9 bases between. The CDR3 contains 12 residues. CDR3 DNA sequence: TGTGCCAGCGGGGGCAGGAACTATGGCTACACCTTC. This sequence encodes CASGGRNYGYTF.

This clone appeared a single time. The DNA for the CDR3 is TGTGCCAGCTCACCACCGATTCGGGTCCAAACTCAAGAGACCCAGTACTTC. Its translation is CASSPPIRVQTQETQYF. The rearrangement links TRBV18 to TRBJ2-5, with D unclear. V dropped 0 bases and J dropped 2 bases, with 16 bases sitting between them. CDR3 length: 17 residues. Germline V gives CDR1 KGHSH, CDR2 LQKENI.

This chain connects TRBV27 to TRBJ1-6; D gene unclear. Deletions cut 5 bases from V and 6 bases from J, with 17 bases between. Germline CDR1 MNHEY, CDR2 SMNVEV (reference sequence). The CDR3 runs 16 residues. The DNA for the CDR3 is TGTGCCAGCAGTCCGCCCCCTGGCCCGTCTAATTCACCCCTCCACTTT. It specifies CASSPPPGPSNSPLHF.

The gene calls are TRBV11-1 and TRBJ1-3; D unclear. V was trimmed by 5 bases and J by 4 bases, leaving 12 bases between them. This CDR3 is built from 14 residues. Germline loops: CDR1 SGHAT, CDR2 FQDESV (reference sequence). CDR3 DNA: TGTGCCAGCAGCGATGCCCCACACGGAAACACCATATATTTT. Amino acid sequence: CASSDAPHGNTIYF. Full variable domain (missing parts from reference TRBV11-1 and TRBJ1-3): EAEVAQSPRYKITEKSQAVAFWCDPISGHATLYWYRQILGQGPELLVQFQDESVVDDSQLPKDRFSAERLKGVDSTLKIQPAELGDSAMYLCASSDAPHGNTIYFGEGSWLTVV.